The 5 T cell receptor beta chains in this list originate from one sample, sequenced in a study of shared clonotypes between healthy human individuals. Some clones are missing from TCRdb's copy, which holds only in-frame ones; the method was immunoSEQ multiplex PCR. The top ten clones hold around 1.5% of a sample with roughly 1,100,000 clones, more than 60% of them seen once. Sequencing used memory CD4+ T cells sorted from blood. Indicated subset: CD45RA-negative fraction. Source of these receptors: a man aged 18 to 29 in good health.

The chain carries TRBV4-2 and TRBJ2-7; 9 positions match TRBD2. The CDR3 runs to 15 residues. Germline lookup yields CDR1 LGHNA and CDR2 YNFKEQ. Germline trimming cut 0 bases from V and 3 bases from J; bases unmatched to any gene: 3. The CDR3 protein is CASSQDGGGDYEQYF. In DNA, the CDR3 is TGTGCCAGCAGCCAAGATGGCGGGGGGGACTACGAGCAGTACTTC.

This clone occurred a few times. The chain uses TRBV5-1 and TRBJ2-7, with D uncertain. The CDR3 runs 14 residues. Germline V gene data show CDR1 as SGHRS and CDR2 as YFSETQ. V lost 5 bases and J lost 2, with 14 bases in between. The DNA of the CDR3 is TGCGCCAGCAGGGGTAGTACGACCACCTACGAGCAGTACTTC. This translates into CASRGSTTTYEQYF.

V gene TRBV28 combines with J gene TRBJ2-5; no firm D call. Per the germline V gene, CDR1 is MDHEN and CDR2 is SYDVKM. The length of the CDR3 is 12 residues. V lost 6 bases and J 4 bases, leaving 9 bases between the germline ends. CDR3 protein: CASSTTLETQYF. In DNA, the CDR3 is TGTGCCAGCAGCACCACTCTAGAGACCCAGTACTTC.

Concerning this clone itself: Other DNA sequences from this sample encode an identical CDR3 as well. The J gene is TRBJ2-6, the V gene TRBV6-1; D might be TRBD1 (5 bases). V lost 4 bases, J lost 0 bases, and 7 bases lay in between. The germline V gene encodes CDR1 MNHNS and CDR2 SASEGT. The length of the CDR3 is 15 residues. This CDR3 reads CASSGRGSGANVLTF. CDR3 sequence (DNA): TGTGCCAGCAGTGGAAGGGGCTCTGGGGCCAACGTCCTGACTTTC.

The J gene is TRBJ1-1, the V gene TRBV5-3, with D perhaps matching TRBD1 (5 bases). TRBV5-3 is flagged as an ORF with uncertain function. This CDR3 has 13 residues. V lost 9 bases and J lost 1, with 13 bases in between. The CDR3 DNA reads as TGTGCCACGCTCGGGGCAGAGAACACTGAAGCTTTCTTT. Translated: CATLGAENTEAFF.